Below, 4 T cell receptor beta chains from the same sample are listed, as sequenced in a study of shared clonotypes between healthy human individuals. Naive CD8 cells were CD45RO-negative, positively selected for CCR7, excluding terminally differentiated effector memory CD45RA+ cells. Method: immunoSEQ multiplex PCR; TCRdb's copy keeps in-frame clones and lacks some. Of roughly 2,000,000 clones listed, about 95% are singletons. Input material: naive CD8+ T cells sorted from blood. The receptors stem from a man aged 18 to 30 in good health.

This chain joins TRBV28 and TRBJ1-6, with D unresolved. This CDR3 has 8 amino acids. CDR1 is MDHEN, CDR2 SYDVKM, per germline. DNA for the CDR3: TGTGAACGGTCACCCCTCCACTTT. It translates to CERSPLHF.

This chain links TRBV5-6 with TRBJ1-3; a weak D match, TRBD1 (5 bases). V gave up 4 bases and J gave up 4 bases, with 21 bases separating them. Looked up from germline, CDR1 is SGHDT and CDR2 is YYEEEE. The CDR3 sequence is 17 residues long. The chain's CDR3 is CASSPRQRRGVGNTIYF. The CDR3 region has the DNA TGTGCCAGCAGCCCCAGACAGCGGCGGGGTGTAGGAAACACCATATATTTT. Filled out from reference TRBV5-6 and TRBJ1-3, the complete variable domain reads DAGVTQSPTHLIKTRGQQVTLRCSPKSGHDTVSWYQQALGQGPQFIFQYYEEEERQRGNFPDRFSGHQFPNYSSELNVNALLLGDSALYLCASSPRQRRGVGNTIYFGEGSWLTVV.

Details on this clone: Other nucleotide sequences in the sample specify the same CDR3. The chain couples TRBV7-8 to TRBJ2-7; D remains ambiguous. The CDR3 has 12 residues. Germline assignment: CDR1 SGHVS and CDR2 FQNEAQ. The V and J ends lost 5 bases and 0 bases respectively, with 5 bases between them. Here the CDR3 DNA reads TGTGCCAGCAGCCCGCCCTCCTACGAGCAGTACTTC. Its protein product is CASSPPSYEQYF.

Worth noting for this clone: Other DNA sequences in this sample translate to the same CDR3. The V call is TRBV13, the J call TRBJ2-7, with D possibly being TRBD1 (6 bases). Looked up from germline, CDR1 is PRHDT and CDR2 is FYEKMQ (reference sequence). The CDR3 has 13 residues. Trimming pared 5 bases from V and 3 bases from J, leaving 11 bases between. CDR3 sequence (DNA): TGTGCCAGCAGCCCAGGGGCTAGCTACGAGCAGTACTTC. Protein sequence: CASSPGASYEQYF.